One sample yielded the 13 T cell receptor beta chains listed below, sequenced in a study of beta chain features in type 1 diabetes. The whole isolated RNA underwent reverse transcription, so sequencing captured expressed TCRB transcripts. Produced via immunoSEQ multiplex PCR; TCRdb's table is partial and in-frame only. Here the sample spans 400,000 to 600,000 clones, 25% to 35% being singletons. Material: naive CD4+ T cells from blood. The receptors come from a man younger than 30 in good health.

In its sample, this clone was seen a few times. The chain employs TRBV29-1 and TRBJ1-1; the D is unclear. The CDR3 totals 12 residues. Trimming pared 7 bases from V and 3 bases from J, leaving 12 bases between. Germline values: CDR1 SQVTM, CDR2 ANQGSEA. CDR3 nucleotides: TGCAGCGCCACTATCTCGGACACTGAAGCTTTCTTT. Its protein product is CSATISDTEAFF.

This clone occurred a few times. This chain links TRBV13 with TRBJ2-7; perhaps TRBD1 as D (5 bases). The germline gives CDR1 PRHDT, CDR2 FYEKMQ (reference sequence). This CDR3 has 13 residues. Trimming removed 5 bases from V and 2 bases from J, with 10 bases in between. CDR3 region: CASSKTVTYEQYF. In DNA, the CDR3 is TGTGCCAGCAGCAAGACAGTAACCTACGAGCAGTACTTC.

This clone was seen only a few times. The gene calls are TRBV29-1 and TRBJ2-5, with a tentative D call TRBD2 (5 bases). The V end was cut by 4 bases, the J end by 0 bases, with 9 bases between. Germline V gene sequence: CDR1 SQVTM, CDR2 ANQGSEA. This CDR3 is built from 13 residues. As DNA, the CDR3 is TGCAGCGTTGTCGGGCGGGACCAAGAGACCCAGTACTTC. Its protein is CSVVGRDQETQYF.

The chain employs TRBV30 and TRBJ2-7, with 8 bases identical to TRBD2. The CDR3 is 15 residues long. CDR1 is GTSNPN and CDR2 is SVGIG in the germline V gene (reference sequence). Trimming took 2 bases from V and 5 from J; bases not matched to a gene: 11. The CDR3 protein is CAWSTPRGAGDEQYF. DNA for the CDR3: TGTGCCTGGAGTACCCCTCGGGGAGCGGGAGACGAGCAGTACTTC.

This chain connects TRBV25-1 to TRBJ2-3, with TRBD2 matching 10 bases. V lost 1 base and J lost 4; bases outside the gene matches: 11. This CDR3 has 18 residues. Germline CDR1 and CDR2: MGHDK and SYGVNS. The CDR3 loop reads CASSESLLASGSADTQYF. The CDR3 DNA follows: TGTGCCAGCAGTGAATCCCTCCTCGCTAGCGGGAGTGCAGATACGCAGTATTTT. The whole variable domain, filled in from reference TRBV25-1 and TRBJ2-3, reads EADIYQTPRYLVIGTGKKITLECSQTMGHDKMYWYQQDPGMELHLIHYSYGVNSTEKGDLSSESTVSRIRTEHFPLTLESARPSHTSQYLCASSESLLASGSADTQYFGPGTRLTVL.

The chain employs TRBV7-2 and TRBJ2-5; D remains ambiguous. CDR3 size: 15 residues. The V gene's germline CDR1 is SGHTA and CDR2 FQGNSA. Between the trimmed V and J ends, which lost 2 bases and 2 bases, there was a span of 12 bases. The CDR3 sequence: CASSLSFRSQETQYF. CDR3 DNA: TGTGCCAGCAGCTTAAGTTTCCGCAGTCAAGAGACCCAGTACTTC.

CDR3 DNA: TGTGCCAGCAGCCCGCAGGGCCCTCACTACGGAGAGCAGTACTTC. Amino acid sequence: CASSPQGPHYGEQYF. The rearrangement joins TRBV7-6 to TRBJ2-7; maybe TRBD1 (5 bases). Looked up from germline, CDR1 is SGHVS and CDR2 is FNYEAQ. V lost 5 bases and J lost 7, with 21 bases in between. CDR3 length equals 15 residues.

This sequence joins TRBV30 and TRBJ1-2; 8 bases agree with TRBD1. The CDR3 is made up of 13 amino acids. V lost 4 bases, J lost 6 bases, and 7 bases stayed unmatched. The germline gives CDR1 GTSNPN, CDR2 SVGIG (reference sequence). The CDR3: CAWITDRGNGYTF. The CDR3 nucleotides are TGTGCCTGGATAACCGACAGGGGTAATGGCTACACCTTC.

This clone turned up a few times. The identical CDR3 is also encoded by other nucleotide sequences in the sample. The chain combines TRBV2 with TRBJ2-4; D not resolved. Germline assignment: CDR1 SNHLY and CDR2 FYNNEI. This CDR3 contains 14 residues. The ends were cut back, 1 base at V and 0 bases at J, with 4 bases in the middle. CDR3 sequence (DNA): TGTGCCAGCAGTGAAGGGGGAGCCAAAAACATTCAGTACTTC. Its protein product is CASSEGGAKNIQYF.

This clone has just a few counts. This rearrangement joins TRBV29-1 to TRBJ2-7; the D is unclear. Trimming removed 4 bases at V and 3 bases at J, with 10 bases between. The CDR3 contains 12 residues. Germline CDR1 reads SQVTM; CDR2 reads ANQGSEA. The CDR3 reads CSVGEQIYEQYF. CDR3 sequence (DNA): TGCAGCGTTGGTGAACAGATCTACGAGCAGTACTTC.

The V and J genes are TRBV5-6 and TRBJ1-5; weak D call: TRBD1 (6 bases). Trimming shortened V by 4 bases and J by 5 bases, and 16 bases separated the two germline ends. Germline V CDR1 and CDR2: SGHDT, YYEEEE. This CDR3 spans 15 amino acids. CDR3 sequence: CASSPGQSVDQPQHF. DNA for the CDR3: TGTGCCAGCAGCCCTGGACAGTCGGTGGATCAGCCCCAGCATTTT.

This clone was found once. J is TRBJ1-2 and V is TRBV4-1; D is unclear. The V gene lost 0 bases and the J gene lost 8 bases, with 10 bases spanning the gap. The CDR3 totals 13 residues. Germline CDR1 MGHRA, CDR2 YSYEKL. The DNA for the CDR3 is TGCGCCAGCAGCCAAGAGAATAGGAGGGGCTACACCTTC. Its protein is CASSQENRRGYTF.

The rearrangement uses TRBV30 and TRBJ1-5; no definite D call. Trimming took 1 base from V and 0 from J, leaving 16 bases between them. The CDR3 runs 17 residues. From germline, CDR1 is GTSNPN and CDR2 SVGIG (reference sequence). CDR3 coding DNA: TGTGCCTGGAGTGCTCGGAGGTCAGGACTTAGCAATCAGCCCCAGCATTTT. The encoded protein is CAWSARRSGLSNQPQHF. Combining the CDR3 with reference TRBV30 and TRBJ1-5 gives the whole variable domain SQTIHQWPATLVQPVGSPLSLECTVEGTSNPNLYWYRQAAGRGLQLLFYSVGIGQISSEVPQNLSASRPQDRQFILSSKKLLLSDSGFYLCAWSARRSGLSNQPQHFGDGTRLSIL.